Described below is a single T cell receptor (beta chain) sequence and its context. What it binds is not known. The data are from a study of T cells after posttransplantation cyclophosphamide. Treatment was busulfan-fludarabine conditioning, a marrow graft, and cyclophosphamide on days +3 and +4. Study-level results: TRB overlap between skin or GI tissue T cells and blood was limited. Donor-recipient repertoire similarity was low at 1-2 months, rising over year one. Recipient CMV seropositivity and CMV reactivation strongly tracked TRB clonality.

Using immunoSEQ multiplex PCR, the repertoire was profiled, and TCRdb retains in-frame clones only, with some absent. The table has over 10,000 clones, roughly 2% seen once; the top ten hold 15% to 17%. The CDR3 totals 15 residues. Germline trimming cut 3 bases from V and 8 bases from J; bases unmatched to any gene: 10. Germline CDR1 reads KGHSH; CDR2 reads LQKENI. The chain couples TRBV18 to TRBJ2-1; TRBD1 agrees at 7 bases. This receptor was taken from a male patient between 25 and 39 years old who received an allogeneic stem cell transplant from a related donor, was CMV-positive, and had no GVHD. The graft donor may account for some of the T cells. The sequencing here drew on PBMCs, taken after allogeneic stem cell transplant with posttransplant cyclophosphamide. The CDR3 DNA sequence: TGTGCCAGCTCACCCCCCGGGACAGCAAAGGATGAGCAGTTCTTC. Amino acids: CASSPPGTAKDEQFF.